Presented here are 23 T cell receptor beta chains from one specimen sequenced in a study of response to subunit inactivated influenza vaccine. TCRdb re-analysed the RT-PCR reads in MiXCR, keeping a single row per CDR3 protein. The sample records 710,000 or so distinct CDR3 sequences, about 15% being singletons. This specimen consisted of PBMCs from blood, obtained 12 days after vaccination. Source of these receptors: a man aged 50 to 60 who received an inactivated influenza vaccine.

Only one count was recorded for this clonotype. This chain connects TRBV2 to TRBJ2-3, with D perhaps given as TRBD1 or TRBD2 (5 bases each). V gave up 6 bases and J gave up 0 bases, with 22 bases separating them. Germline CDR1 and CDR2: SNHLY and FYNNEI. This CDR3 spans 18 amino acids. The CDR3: CASRQTPGAGTSTDTQYF. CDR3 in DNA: TGTGCCAGCAGGCAAACCCCCGGGGCGGGCACTAGCACAGATACGCAGTATTTT.

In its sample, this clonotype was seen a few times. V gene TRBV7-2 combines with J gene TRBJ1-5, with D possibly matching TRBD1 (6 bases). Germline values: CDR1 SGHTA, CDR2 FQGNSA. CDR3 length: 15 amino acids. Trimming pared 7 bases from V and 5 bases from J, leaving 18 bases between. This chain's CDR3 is CASTRGRGGDQPQHF. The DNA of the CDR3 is TGTGCCAGCACAAGAGGCAGGGGAGGGGATCAGCCCCAGCATTTT.

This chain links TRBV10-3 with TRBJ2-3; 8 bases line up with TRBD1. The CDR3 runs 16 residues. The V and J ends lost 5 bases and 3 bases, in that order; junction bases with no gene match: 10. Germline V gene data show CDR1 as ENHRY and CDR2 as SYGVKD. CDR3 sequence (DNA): TGTGCCATCAGTTCGCCCGGGACAGGTGGAACAGATACGCAGTATTTT. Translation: CAISSPGTGGTDTQYF.

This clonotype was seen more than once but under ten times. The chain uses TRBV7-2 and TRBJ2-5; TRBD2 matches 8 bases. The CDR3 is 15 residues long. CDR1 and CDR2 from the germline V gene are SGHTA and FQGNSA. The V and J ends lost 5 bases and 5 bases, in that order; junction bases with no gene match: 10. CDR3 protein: CASSPRYTGGETQYF. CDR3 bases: TGTGCCAGCAGCCCCAGATACACGGGAGGGGAGACCCAGTACTTC.

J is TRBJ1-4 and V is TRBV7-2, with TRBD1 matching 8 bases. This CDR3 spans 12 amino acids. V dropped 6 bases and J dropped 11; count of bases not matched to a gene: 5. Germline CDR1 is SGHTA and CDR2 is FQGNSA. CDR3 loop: CASSPTGGKLFF. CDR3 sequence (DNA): TGTGCCAGCAGTCCAACAGGGGGGAAACTGTTTTTT.

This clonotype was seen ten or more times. In DNA, the CDR3 is TGCAGTGCTAGGCTGCGGGAGAGCTACGAGCAGTACTTC. It codes for CSARLRESYEQYF. This chain uses TRBV20-1 with TRBJ2-7, with 7 bases aligning to TRBD2. Germline CDR1 reads DFQATT; CDR2 reads SNEGSKA (reference sequence). The V and J ends lost 3 bases and 3 bases, in that order; junction bases with no gene match: 5. CDR3 size: 13 residues.

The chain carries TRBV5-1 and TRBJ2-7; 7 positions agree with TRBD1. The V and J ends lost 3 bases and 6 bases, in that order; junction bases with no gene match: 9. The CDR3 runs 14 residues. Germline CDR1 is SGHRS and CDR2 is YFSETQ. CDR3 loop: CASSSGQPAVEQYF. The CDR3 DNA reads TGCGCCAGCAGCTCGGGACAGCCTGCGGTCGAGCAGTACTTC.

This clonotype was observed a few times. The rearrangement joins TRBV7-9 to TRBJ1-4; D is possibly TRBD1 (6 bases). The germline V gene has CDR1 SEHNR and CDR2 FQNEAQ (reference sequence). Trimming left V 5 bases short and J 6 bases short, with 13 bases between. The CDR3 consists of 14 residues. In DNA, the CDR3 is TGTGCCAGCAGCCCATGGACAGCGGATGAAAAACTGTTTTTT. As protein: CASSPWTADEKLFF.

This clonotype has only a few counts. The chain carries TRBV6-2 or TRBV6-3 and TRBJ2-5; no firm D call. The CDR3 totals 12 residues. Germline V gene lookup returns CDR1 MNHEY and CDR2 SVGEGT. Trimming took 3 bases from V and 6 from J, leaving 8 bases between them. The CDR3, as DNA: TGTGCCAGCAGTTATTACAGCAAGACCCAGTACTTC. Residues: CASSYYSKTQYF.

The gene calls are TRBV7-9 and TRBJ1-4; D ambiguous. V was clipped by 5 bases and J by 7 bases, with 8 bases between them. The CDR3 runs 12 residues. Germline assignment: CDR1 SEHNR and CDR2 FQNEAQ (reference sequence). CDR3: CASSLVSEKLFF. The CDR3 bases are TGTGCCAGCAGCCTCGTTTCTGAAAAACTGTTTTTT.

The CDR3 spells CASSHSFSGANVLTF. CDR3 DNA: TGCGCCAGCAGCCACAGTTTCTCTGGGGCCAACGTCCTGACTTTC. The gene calls are TRBV4-1 and TRBJ2-6; D is uncertain. The V and J ends lost 3 bases and 0 bases respectively, with 6 bases between them. Per the germline V gene, CDR1 is MGHRA and CDR2 is YSYEKL. The length of the CDR3 is 15 residues.

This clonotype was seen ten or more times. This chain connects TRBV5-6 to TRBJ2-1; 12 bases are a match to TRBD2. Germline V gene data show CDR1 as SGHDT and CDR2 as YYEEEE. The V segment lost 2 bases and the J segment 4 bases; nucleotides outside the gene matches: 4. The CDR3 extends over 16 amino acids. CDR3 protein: CASSLGLAGGYNEQFF. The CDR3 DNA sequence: TGTGCCAGCAGCTTAGGCCTAGCGGGAGGGTACAATGAGCAGTTCTTC.

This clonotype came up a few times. CDR3 DNA: TGTGCCAGCAGTTACGGGAGAGGGGTCTCCTACGAGCAGTACTTC. This translates into CASSYGRGVSYEQYF. The chain combines TRBV6-2 or TRBV6-3 with TRBJ2-7, with D perhaps matching TRBD1 or TRBD2 (5 bases each). Germline values: CDR1 MNHEY, CDR2 SVGEGT. Trimming stripped 2 bases from V and 0 bases from J, with 11 bases between. CDR3 length: 15 residues.

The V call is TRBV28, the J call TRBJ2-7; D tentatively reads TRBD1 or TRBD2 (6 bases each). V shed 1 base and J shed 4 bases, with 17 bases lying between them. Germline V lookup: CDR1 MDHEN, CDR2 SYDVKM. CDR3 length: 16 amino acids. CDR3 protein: CASSLLSGGLRYEQYF. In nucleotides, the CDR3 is TGTGCCAGCAGTTTATTGTCCGGGGGCCTTCGGTACGAGCAGTACTTC.

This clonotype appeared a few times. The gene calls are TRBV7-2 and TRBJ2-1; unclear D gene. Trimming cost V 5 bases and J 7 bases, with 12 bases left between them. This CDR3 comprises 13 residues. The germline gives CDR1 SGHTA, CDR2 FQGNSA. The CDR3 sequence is CASSPHMANEQFF. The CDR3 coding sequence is TGTGCCAGCAGCCCCCACATGGCAAATGAGCAGTTCTTC.

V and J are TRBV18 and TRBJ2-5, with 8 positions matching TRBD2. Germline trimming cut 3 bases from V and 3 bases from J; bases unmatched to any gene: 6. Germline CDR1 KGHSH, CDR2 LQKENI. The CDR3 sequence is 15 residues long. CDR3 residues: CASSPTGLGKETQYF. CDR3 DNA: TGTGCCAGCTCACCGACGGGACTAGGGAAAGAGACCCAGTACTTC. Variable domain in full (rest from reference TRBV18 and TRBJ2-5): NAGVMQNPRHLVRRRGQEARLRCSPMKGHSHVYWYRQLPEEGLKFMVYLQKENIIDESGMPKERFSAEFPKEGPSILRIQQVVRGDSAAYFCASSPTGLGKETQYFGPGTRLLVL.

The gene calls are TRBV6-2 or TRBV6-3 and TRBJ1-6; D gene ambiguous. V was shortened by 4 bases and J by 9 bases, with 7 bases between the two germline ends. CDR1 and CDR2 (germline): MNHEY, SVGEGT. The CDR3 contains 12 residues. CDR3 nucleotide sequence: TGTGCCAGCAGTTCCAACGGTTCACCCCTCCACTTT. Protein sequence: CASSSNGSPLHF.

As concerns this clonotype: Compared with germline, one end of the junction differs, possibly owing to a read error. CDR3 sequence reads: CASSLAQRGLSNQPQHF. The CDR3 coding sequence is TGTGCTAGCAGCTTAGCGCAGCGGGGGCTGAGCAATCAGCCCCAGCATTTT. The chain combines TRBV7-7 with TRBJ1-5; perhaps TRBD1 as D (6 bases). The CDR3 consists of 17 residues. The V gene's germline CDR1 is SSHAT and CDR2 FNYEAQ (reference sequence).

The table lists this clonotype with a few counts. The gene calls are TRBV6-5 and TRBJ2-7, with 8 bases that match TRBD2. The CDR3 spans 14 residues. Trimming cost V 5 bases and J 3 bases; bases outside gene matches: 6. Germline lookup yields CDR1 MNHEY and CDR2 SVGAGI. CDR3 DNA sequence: TGTGCCAGCAGTCACCCAGCGGGAGTCTACGAGCAGTACTTC. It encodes CASSHPAGVYEQYF.

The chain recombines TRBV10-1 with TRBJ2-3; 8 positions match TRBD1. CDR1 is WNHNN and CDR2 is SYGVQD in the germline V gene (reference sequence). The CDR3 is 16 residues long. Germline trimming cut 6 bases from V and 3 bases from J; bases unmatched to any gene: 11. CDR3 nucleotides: TGCGCCAGCAGCCTTCGGACAGGGAGGACGACAGATACGCAGTATTTT. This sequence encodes CASSLRTGRTTDTQYF.

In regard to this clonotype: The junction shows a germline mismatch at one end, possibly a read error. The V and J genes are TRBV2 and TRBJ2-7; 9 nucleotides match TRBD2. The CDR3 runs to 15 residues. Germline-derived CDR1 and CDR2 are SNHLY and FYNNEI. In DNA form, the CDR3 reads TGTGGCAGCAGTGAGGGTAGCGGGAGAACCTACGAGCAGTACTTC. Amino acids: CGSSEGSGRTYEQYF.

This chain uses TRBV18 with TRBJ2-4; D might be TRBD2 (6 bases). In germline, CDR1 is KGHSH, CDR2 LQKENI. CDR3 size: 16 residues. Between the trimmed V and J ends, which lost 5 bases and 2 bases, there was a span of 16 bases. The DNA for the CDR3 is TGTGCCAGCTCAGGAGGGGTCGGATCTACCAAAAACATTCAGTACTTC. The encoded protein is CASSGGVGSTKNIQYF.

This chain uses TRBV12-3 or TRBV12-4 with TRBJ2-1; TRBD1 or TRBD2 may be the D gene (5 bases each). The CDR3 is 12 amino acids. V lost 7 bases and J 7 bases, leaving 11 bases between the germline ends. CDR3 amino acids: CASTRGYNEQFF. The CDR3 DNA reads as TGTGCCAGCACCCGGGGCTATAATGAGCAGTTCTTC.